These 17 T cell receptor beta chains share one sample of origin, sequenced in a study of cytomegalovirus exposure and HLA in healthy donors. The PCR made use of 60 Vbeta and 13 Jbeta primers. TCRdb's copy holds only in-frame clones and misses some; the assay was immunoSEQ multiplex PCR. The sample has roughly 160,000 clones, about 77% seen once. Sequencing was done on a sample of PBMCs. These receptors originate from a man aged 25-40 years in good health and CMV-seronegative.

The chain combines TRBV4-1 with TRBJ1-4; TRBD1 aligns across 8 bases. CDR3 length equals 16 residues. The V gene's germline CDR1 is MGHRA and CDR2 YSYEKL. The junction had 4 bases not matched to a gene; V was cut back by 4 bases and J by 0 bases. This chain's CDR3 is CASSRGTGTTNEKLFF. CDR3 DNA: TGCGCCAGCAGCCGAGGGACAGGCACAACTAATGAAAAACTGTTTTTT.

The V call is TRBV9, the J call TRBJ1-1; D is perhaps TRBD1 (5 bases). Trimming pared 4 bases from V and 2 bases from J, leaving 9 bases between. Looked up from germline, CDR1 is SGDLS and CDR2 is YYNGEE. The CDR3 is 13 amino acids. The CDR3 protein is CASSSTENTEAFF. CDR3 bases: TGTGCCAGCAGCTCGACAGAAAACACTGAAGCTTTCTTT.

The chain employs TRBV28 and TRBJ1-3, with D possibly matching TRBD1 (6 bases). The CDR3 is 21 residues long. Germline CDR1 is MDHEN and CDR2 is SYDVKM. Trimming cost V 5 bases and J 3 bases, with 32 bases left between them. For the CDR3, the DNA is TGTGCCAGCAGTCCCTCCTCCCTAGGCAGGGGTTCGTCAAGCGGTGGAAACACCATATATTTT. As protein: CASSPSSLGRGSSSGGNTIYF.

As for this clone: Germline and junction disagree at one end, which may indicate a read error. Within the sample, other DNA sequences also encode this same CDR3. CDR3 bases: TGCGCCAGCAGCCAAGAGGGACTAGCTTCGGAGACCCAGTACTTC. This gives the protein CASSQEGLASETQYF. V gene TRBV14 combines with J gene TRBJ2-5; TRBD2 matches 9 bases. Germline CDR1 SGHDN, CDR2 FVKESK. The CDR3 is 15 amino acids.

The chain carries TRBV2 and TRBJ2-7, with 7 bases lining up with TRBD2. Trimming took 7 bases from V and 1 from J; bases not matched to a gene: 7. From germline, CDR1 is SNHLY and CDR2 FYNNEI. This CDR3 spans 14 amino acids. CDR3 nucleotide sequence: TGTGCCAGCACCCAGGGCGGGGGATCCTACGAGCAGTACTTC. Translation: CASTQGGGSYEQYF.

This chain connects TRBV28 to TRBJ2-7; no clear D. The CDR3 runs 13 residues. V lost 3 bases and J lost 2, with 8 bases in between. The germline V gene has CDR1 MDHEN and CDR2 SYDVKM. The CDR3 DNA reads as TGTGCCAGCAGTTTCGACTCTCCCTACGAGCAGTACTTC. Amino acid sequence: CASSFDSPYEQYF.

The chain joins TRBV28 to TRBJ2-1; 9 bases are a match to TRBD1. The germline gives CDR1 MDHEN, CDR2 SYDVKM. Unmatched junction bases numbered 8, after V lost 10 bases and J lost 4 bases. The CDR3 length is 14 residues. This CDR3 reads CATVGTGFYNEQFF. The CDR3 DNA is TGTGCCACCGTGGGGACAGGGTTTTACAATGAGCAGTTCTTC.

The J gene is TRBJ1-2, the V gene TRBV7-8; TRBD1 agrees at 7 bases. This CDR3 region has 13 residues. From germline, CDR1 is SGHVS and CDR2 FQNEAQ. The junction had 8 bases not matched to a gene; V was cut back by 5 bases and J by 8 bases. The CDR3 sequence is CASSRQGLDGYTF. The CDR3 region has the DNA TGTGCCAGCAGCCGACAGGGTCTCGACGGCTACACCTTC.

V usage is TRBV18 and J usage is TRBJ1-5; 8 bases are a match to TRBD1. V lost 2 bases to trimming and J lost 0 bases; unmatched junction nucleotides: 6. CDR1 and CDR2 from the germline V gene are KGHSH and LQKENI. The length of the CDR3 is 17 residues. The CDR3 sequence: CASSPEGQDYSNQPQHF. The DNA of the CDR3 is TGTGCCAGCTCACCAGAGGGACAGGATTATAGCAATCAGCCCCAGCATTTT.

The CDR3 reads CAWSHNPGAPNYGYTF. In DNA form, the CDR3 reads TGTGCCTGGAGTCATAACCCAGGGGCCCCTAACTATGGCTACACCTTC. The gene calls are TRBV30 and TRBJ1-2; maybe TRBD1 (6 bases). Trimming removed 2 bases from V and 0 bases from J, with 16 bases in between. Germline values: CDR1 GTSNPN, CDR2 SVGIG (reference sequence). The CDR3 loop spans 16 amino acids. Full variable domain (outside the CDR3, taken from reference TRBV30 and TRBJ1-2): SQTIHQWPATLVQPVGSPLSLECTVEGTSNPNLYWYRQAAGRGLQLLFYSVGIGQISSEVPQNLSASRPQDRQFILSSKKLLLSDSGFYLCAWSHNPGAPNYGYTFGSGTRLTVV.

The chain has TRBV7-8 and TRBJ1-5; D ambiguous. The germline gives CDR1 SGHVS, CDR2 FQNEAQ. Trimming removed 4 bases from V and 9 bases from J, with 16 bases in between. The length of the CDR3 is 14 residues. The CDR3 nucleotides read TGTGCCAGCAGCTCCGGAGTGGCAGTTCTGCCCCAGCATTTT. Its protein product is CASSSGVAVLPQHF.

This chain links TRBV10-2 with TRBJ2-5; D is possibly TRBD1 (6 bases). Between the trimmed V and J ends, which lost 4 bases and 1 base, there was a span of 16 bases. The germline CDR1 and CDR2 sequences are WSHSY and SAAADI. This CDR3 spans 16 amino acids. The CDR3 DNA sequence: TGCGCCAGCAGTGTTCATCTACAGGGCATCCAAGAGACCCAGTACTTC. It encodes CASSVHLQGIQETQYF.

V usage is TRBV28 and J usage is TRBJ2-7; 10 bases match TRBD1. J gave up 3 bases and V 2 bases, and 4 bases lay outside the gene matches. CDR3 length: 15 residues. The V gene's germline CDR1 is MDHEN and CDR2 SYDVKM. The CDR3 DNA follows: TGTGCCAGCAGTTTAGTAGGGACAGGGGACTACGAGCAGTACTTC. Translated, it gives CASSLVGTGDYEQYF.

Only a few counts were recorded for this clone. This rearrangement joins TRBV19 to TRBJ1-5; the D gene is possibly TRBD1 (5 bases). V lost 8 bases and J lost 4, with 12 bases in between. Germline V gene lookup returns CDR1 LNHDA and CDR2 SQIVND (reference sequence). This CDR3 is built from 13 residues. In DNA, the CDR3 is TGTGCCAGTGGACGACAGCTTAATCAGCCCCAGCATTTT. As protein: CASGRQLNQPQHF.

This chain links TRBV10-1 with TRBJ2-2; 11 nucleotides match TRBD1. The CDR3 consists of 17 residues. Germline trimming cut 3 bases from V and 6 bases from J; bases unmatched to any gene: 9. CDR1 is WNHNN and CDR2 is SYGVQD in the germline V gene (reference sequence). CDR3 in amino acids: CASSELLDRGRAGELFF. CDR3 DNA sequence: TGCGCCAGCAGTGAACTATTGGACAGGGGGCGCGCCGGGGAGCTGTTTTTT.

The chain joins TRBV27 to TRBJ1-2, with D maybe TRBD1 (6 bases). Germline values: CDR1 MNHEY, CDR2 SMNVEV (reference sequence). Trimming pared 6 bases from V and 5 bases from J, leaving 16 bases between. This CDR3 has 14 amino acids. The CDR3 spells CASRPTGFLYGYTF. DNA of the CDR3: TGTGCCAGCAGGCCTACAGGGTTCCTTTATGGCTACACCTTC.

This chain links TRBV10-3 with TRBJ2-3, with a possible D match to TRBD2 (5 bases). The germline V gene has CDR1 ENHRY and CDR2 SYGVKD. The length of the CDR3 is 15 residues. Trimming took 3 bases from V and 0 from J, leaving 10 bases between them. This CDR3 is CAISDLSGSTDTQYF. The CDR3 DNA follows: TGTGCCATCAGTGACCTCTCGGGGAGCACAGATACGCAGTATTTT.